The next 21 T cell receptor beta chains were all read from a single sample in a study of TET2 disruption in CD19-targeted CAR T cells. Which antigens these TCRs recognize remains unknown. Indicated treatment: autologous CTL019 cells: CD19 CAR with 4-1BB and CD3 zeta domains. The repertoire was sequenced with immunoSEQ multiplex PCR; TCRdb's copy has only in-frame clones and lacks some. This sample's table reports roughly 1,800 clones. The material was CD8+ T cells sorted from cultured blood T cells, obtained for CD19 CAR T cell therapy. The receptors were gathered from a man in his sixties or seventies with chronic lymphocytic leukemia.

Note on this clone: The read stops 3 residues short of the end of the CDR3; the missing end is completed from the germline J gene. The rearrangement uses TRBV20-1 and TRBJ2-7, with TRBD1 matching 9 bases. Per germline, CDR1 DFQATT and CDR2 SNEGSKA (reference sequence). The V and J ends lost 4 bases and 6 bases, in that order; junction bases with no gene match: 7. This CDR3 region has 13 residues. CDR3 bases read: TGCAGTGCTAACCCCGGGACAGGGTTCGAG. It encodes CSANPGTGFE. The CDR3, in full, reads CSANPGTGFEQYF.

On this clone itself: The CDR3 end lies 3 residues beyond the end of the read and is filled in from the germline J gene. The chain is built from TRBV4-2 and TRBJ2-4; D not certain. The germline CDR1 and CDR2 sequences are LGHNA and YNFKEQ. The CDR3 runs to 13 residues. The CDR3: CASSQGGQHGQYF. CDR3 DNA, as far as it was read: TGTGCCAGCAGCCAAGGTGGGCAGCATGGT.

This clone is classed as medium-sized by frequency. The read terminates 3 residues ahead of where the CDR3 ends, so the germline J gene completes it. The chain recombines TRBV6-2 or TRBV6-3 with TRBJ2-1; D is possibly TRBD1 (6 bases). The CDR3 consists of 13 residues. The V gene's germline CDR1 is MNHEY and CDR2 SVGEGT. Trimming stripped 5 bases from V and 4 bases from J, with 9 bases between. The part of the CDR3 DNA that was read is TGTGCCAGCAGTCCAGGGGTTTACAATGAG. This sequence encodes CASSPGVYNE. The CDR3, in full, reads CASSPGVYNEQFF.

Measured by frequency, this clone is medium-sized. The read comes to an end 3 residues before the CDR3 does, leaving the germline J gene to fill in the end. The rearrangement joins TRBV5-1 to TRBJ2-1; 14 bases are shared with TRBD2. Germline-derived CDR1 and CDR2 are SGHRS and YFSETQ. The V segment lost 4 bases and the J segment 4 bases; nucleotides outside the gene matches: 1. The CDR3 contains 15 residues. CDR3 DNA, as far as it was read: TGCGCCAGCAGCGGGACTAGCGGGGGTTACAATGAG. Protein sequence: CASSGTSGGYNE. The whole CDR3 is CASSGTSGGYNEQFF. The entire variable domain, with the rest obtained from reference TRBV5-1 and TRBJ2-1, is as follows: KAGVTQTPRYLIKTRGQQVTLSCSPISGHRSVSWYQQTPGQGLQFLFEYFSETQRNKGNFPGRFSGRQFSNSRSEMNVSTLELGDSALYLCASSGTSGGYNEQFFGPGTRLTVL.

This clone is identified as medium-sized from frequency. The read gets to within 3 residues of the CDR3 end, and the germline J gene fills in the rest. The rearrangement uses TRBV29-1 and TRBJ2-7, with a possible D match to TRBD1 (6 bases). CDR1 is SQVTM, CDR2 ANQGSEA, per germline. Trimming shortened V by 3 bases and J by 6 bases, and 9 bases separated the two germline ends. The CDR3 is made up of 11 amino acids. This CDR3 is CSVERGSEQYF. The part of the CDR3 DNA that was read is TGCAGCGTTGAGAGGGGGTCCGAG.

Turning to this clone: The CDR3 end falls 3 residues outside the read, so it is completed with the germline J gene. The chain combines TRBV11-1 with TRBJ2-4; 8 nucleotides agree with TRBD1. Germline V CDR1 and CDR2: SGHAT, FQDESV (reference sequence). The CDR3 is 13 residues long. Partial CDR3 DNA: TGTGCCAGCAGCTGGACAGGGTCCTTCGGT. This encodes CASSWTGSFG. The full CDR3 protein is CASSWTGSFGQYF.

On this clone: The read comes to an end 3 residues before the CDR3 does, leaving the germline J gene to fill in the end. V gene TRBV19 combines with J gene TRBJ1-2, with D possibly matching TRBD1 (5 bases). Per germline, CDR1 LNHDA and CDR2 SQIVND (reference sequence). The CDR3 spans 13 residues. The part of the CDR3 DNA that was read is TGTGCCACCACCCCCGGGGACTCCTACGAC. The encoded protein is CATTPGDSYD. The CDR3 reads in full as CATTPGDSYDYTF.

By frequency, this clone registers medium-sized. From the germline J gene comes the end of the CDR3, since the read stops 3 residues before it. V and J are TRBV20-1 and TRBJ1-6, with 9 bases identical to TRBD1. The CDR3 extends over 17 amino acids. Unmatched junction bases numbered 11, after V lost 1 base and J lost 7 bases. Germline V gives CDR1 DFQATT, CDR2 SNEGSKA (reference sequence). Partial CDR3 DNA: TGCAGTGCTAGAGTTTCTGGGACAGGGATAAGGAATTCACCC. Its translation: CSARVSGTGIRNSP. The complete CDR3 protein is CSARVSGTGIRNSPLHF.

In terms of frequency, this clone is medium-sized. CDR3 DNA (partial): TGTGCCAGTAGTATGCAGGGTGGGAGCAATCAGCCC. Residues: CASSMQGGSNQP. The complete CDR3 protein is CASSMQGGSNQPQHF. The chain recombines TRBV19 with TRBJ1-5, with D possibly matching TRBD1 (5 bases). The read halts 3 residues ahead of the CDR3 end, with the missing end drawn from the germline J gene. CDR3 length equals 15 residues. V gave up 3 bases and J gave up 1 base, with 10 bases separating them. From germline, CDR1 is LNHDA and CDR2 SQIVND (reference sequence). Full variable domain (missing parts from reference TRBV19 and TRBJ1-5): DGGITQSPKYLFRKEGQNVTLSCEQNLNHDAMYWYRQDPGQGLRLIYYSQIVNDFQKGDIAEGYSVSREKKESFPLTVTSAQKNPTAFYLCASSMQGGSNQPQHFGDGTRLSIL.

The part of the CDR3 DNA that was read is TGTGCCAGTGATGCGAGAACTAGCGGGGGACATTACGAA. It is translated as CASDARTSGGHYE. The whole CDR3 protein is CASDARTSGGHYEYTF. The rearrangement links TRBV19 to TRBJ1-2; tentative D call: TRBD1 (6 bases). The read stops 3 residues short of the end of the CDR3; the missing end is completed from the germline J gene. This CDR3 spans 16 amino acids. CDR1 is LNHDA, CDR2 SQIVND, per germline (reference sequence).

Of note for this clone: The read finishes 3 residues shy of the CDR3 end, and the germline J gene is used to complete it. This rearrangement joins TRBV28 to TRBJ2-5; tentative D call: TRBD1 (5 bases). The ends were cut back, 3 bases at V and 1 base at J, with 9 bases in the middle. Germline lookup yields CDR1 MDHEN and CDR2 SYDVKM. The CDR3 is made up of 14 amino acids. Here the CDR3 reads CASSFLDSQETQYF. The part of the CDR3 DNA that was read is TGTGCCAGCAGTTTTCTTGACAGCCAAGAGACC.

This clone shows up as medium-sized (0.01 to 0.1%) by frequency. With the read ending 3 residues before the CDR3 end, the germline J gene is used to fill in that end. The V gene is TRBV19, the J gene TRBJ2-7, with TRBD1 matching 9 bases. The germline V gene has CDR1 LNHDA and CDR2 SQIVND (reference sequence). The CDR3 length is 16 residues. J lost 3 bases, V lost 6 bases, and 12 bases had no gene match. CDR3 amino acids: CASRPTGTGSDYEQYF. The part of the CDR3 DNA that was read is TGTGCCAGTAGACCAACCGGGACAGGGAGCGACTACGAG.

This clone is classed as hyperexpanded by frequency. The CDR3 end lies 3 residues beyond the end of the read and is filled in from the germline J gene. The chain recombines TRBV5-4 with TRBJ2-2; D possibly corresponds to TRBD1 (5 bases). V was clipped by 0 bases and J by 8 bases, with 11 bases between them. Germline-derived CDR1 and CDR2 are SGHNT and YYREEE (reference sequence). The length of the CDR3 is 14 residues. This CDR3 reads CASSLAGLGGELFF. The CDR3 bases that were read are TGTGCCAGCAGCTTGGCAGGGCTGGGGGGGGAG.

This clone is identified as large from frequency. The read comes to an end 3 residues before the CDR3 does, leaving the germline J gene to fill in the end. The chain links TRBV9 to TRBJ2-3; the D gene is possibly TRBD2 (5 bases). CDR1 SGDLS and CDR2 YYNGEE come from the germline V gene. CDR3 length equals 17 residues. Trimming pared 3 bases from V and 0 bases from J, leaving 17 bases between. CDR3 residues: CASSADLTLSSTDTQYF. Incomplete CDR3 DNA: TGTGCCAGCAGCGCGGACTTAACGCTCTCTAGCACAGATACG.

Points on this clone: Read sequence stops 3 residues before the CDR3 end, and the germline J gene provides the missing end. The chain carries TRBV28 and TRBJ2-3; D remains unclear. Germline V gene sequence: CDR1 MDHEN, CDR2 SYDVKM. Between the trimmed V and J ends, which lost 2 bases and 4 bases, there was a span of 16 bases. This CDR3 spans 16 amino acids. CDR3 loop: CASSLMPSSVADTQYF. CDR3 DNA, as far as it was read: TGTGCCAGCAGTTTAATGCCGTCCTCAGTGGCAGATACG. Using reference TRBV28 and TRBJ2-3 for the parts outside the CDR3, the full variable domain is DVKVTQSSRYLVKRTGEKVFLECVQDMDHENMFWYRQDPGLGLRLIYFSYDVKMKEKGDIPEGYSVSREKKERFSLILESASTNQTSMYLCASSLMPSSVADTQYFGPGTRLTVL.

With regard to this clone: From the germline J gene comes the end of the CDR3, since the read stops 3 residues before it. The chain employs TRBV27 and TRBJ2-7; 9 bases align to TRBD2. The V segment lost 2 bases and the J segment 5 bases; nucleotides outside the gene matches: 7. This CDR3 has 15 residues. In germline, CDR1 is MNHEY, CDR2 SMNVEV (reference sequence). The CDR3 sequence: CASSLRLAGLDEQYF. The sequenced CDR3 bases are TGTGCCAGCAGTTTAAGGCTAGCGGGGCTCGACGAG.

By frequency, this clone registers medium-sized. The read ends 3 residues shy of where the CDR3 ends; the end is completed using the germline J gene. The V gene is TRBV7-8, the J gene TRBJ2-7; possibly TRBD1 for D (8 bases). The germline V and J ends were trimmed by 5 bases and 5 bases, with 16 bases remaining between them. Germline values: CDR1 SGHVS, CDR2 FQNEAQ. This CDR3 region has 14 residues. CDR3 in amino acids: CASSDRGLLDEQYF. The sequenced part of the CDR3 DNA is TGTGCCAGCAGCGACAGGGGACTACTGGACGAG.

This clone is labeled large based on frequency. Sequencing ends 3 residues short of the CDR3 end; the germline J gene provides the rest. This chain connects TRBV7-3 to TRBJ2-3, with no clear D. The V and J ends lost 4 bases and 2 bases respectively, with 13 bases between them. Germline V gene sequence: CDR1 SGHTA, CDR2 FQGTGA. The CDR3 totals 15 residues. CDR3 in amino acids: CASSSYHYLTDTQYF. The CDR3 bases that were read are TGTGCCAGCAGCTCGTACCACTACCTCACAGATACG. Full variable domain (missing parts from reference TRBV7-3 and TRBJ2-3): GAGVSQTPSNKVTEKGKYVELRCDPISGHTALYWYRQSLGQGPEFLIYFQGTGAADDSGLPNDRFFAVRPEGSVSTLKIQRTERGDSAVYLCASSSYHYLTDTQYFGPGTRLTVL.

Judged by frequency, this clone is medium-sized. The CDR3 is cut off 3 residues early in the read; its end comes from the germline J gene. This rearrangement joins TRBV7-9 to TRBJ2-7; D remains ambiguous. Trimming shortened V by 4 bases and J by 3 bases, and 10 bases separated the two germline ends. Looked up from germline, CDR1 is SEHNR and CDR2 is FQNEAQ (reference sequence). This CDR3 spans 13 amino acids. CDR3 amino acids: CASSSSFLYEQYF. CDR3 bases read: TGTGCCAGCAGCTCGTCTTTTCTCTACGAG.

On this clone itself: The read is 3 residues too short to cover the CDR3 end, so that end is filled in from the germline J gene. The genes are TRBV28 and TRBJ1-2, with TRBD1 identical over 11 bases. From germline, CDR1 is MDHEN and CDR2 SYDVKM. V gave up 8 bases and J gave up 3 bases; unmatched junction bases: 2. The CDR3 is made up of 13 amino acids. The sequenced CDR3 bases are TGTGCCAGCCGGACAGGGGGCGACTATGGC. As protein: CASRTGGDYG. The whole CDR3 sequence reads CASRTGGDYGYTF.

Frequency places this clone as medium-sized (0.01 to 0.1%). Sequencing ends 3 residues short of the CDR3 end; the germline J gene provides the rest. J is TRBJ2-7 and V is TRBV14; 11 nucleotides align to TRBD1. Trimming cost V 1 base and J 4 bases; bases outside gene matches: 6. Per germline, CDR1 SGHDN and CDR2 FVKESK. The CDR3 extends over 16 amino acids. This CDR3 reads CASSQAWTGGSYEQYF. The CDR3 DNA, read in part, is TGTGCCAGCAGCCAAGCCTGGACAGGGGGCAGTTACGAG.